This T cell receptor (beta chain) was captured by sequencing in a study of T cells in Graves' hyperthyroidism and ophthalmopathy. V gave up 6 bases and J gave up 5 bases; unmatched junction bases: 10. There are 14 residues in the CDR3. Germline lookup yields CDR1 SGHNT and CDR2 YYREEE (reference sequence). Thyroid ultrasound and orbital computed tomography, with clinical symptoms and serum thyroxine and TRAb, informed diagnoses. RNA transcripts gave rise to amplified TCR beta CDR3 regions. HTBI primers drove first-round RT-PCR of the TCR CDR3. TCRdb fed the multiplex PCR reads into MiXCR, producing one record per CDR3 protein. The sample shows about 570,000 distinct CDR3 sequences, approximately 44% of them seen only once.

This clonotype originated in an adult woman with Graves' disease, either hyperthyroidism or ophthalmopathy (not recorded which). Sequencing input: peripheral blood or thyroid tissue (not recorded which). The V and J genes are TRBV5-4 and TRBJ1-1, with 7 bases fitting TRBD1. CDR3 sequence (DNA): TGTGCCAGCAAAGAGGGAGGGGGCAGGACTGAAGCTTTCTTT. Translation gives CASKEGGGRTEAFF.